The 14 T cell receptor beta chains below were found in one sample sequenced in a study of blood T cell repertoires in COVID-19. Assay used: immunoSEQ multiplex PCR; TCRdb lists only in-frame clones, some missing. The table lists fewer than 130,000 clones, roughly 81% of them singletons, with approximately 2.1% in the top ten. Sequenced material: peripheral blood. The source is a human donor in a cohort sampled during active COVID-19.

V gene TRBV7-9 combines with J gene TRBJ2-3, with 11 bases identical to TRBD1. In germline, CDR1 is SEHNR, CDR2 FQNEAQ (reference sequence). CDR3 length equals 15 residues. V shed 4 bases and J 5 bases; nucleotides not matched to a gene: 5. The CDR3 sequence is CASSSGTGGVDTQYF. CDR3 nucleotide sequence: TGTGCCAGCAGCTCCGGGACAGGGGGGGTAGATACGCAGTATTTT.

This chain connects TRBV7-9 to TRBJ1-2; 8 nucleotides align to TRBD1. The V gene end was trimmed by 0 bases and the J gene end by 4 bases; junction bases not matched to a gene: 4. Germline CDR1 reads SEHNR; CDR2 reads FQNEAQ (reference sequence). The CDR3 spans 15 residues. The chain's CDR3 is CASSLAGQAFYGYTF. The DNA for the CDR3 is TGTGCCAGCAGCTTAGCGGGACAGGCGTTCTATGGCTACACCTTC.

This clone has only one observation. The V and J genes are TRBV10-3 and TRBJ2-2; TRBD1 matches at 8 bases. This CDR3 comprises 16 residues. Trimming took 4 bases from V and 4 from J; bases not matched to a gene: 8. Germline loops: CDR1 ENHRY, CDR2 SYGVKD. CDR3 residues: CAISGGQGSGTGELFF. The CDR3 region has the DNA TGTGCCATCAGTGGTGGACAGGGCAGTGGCACCGGGGAGCTGTTTTTT.

The table lists this clone with a count of one. The chain uses TRBV28 and TRBJ2-7, with 8 bases identical to TRBD2. CDR3 size: 16 residues. With V trimmed by 6 bases and J by 4 bases, 14 bases remained unmatched. In germline, CDR1 is MDHEN, CDR2 SYDVKM. The CDR3 protein is CASSPTRAGGMYEQYF. DNA of the CDR3: TGTGCCAGCAGCCCCACGCGGGCGGGGGGCATGTACGAGCAGTACTTC.

The rearrangement uses TRBV28 and TRBJ1-1; TRBD1 might be the D (6 bases). Looked up from germline, CDR1 is MDHEN and CDR2 is SYDVKM. The germline V and J ends were trimmed by 5 bases and 5 bases, with 21 bases remaining between them. The CDR3 sequence is 16 residues long. The CDR3 region is CASSPGQTISWTEAFF. Here the CDR3 DNA reads TGTGCCAGCAGTCCCGGACAGACGATTTCGTGGACTGAAGCTTTCTTT.

The chain joins TRBV19 to TRBJ2-1, with 15 bases that match TRBD2. Germline CDR1 and CDR2: LNHDA and SQIVND (reference sequence). Germline trimming cut 7 bases from V and 4 bases from J; bases unmatched to any gene: 8. This CDR3 has 17 residues. The CDR3 here is CASMGLAGGGTYNEQFF. As DNA, the CDR3 is TGTGCCAGTATGGGACTAGCGGGGGGCGGTACTTACAATGAGCAGTTCTTC.

The chain has TRBV28 and TRBJ1-2; 12 nucleotides match TRBD1. CDR1 and CDR2 (germline): MDHEN, SYDVKM. The CDR3 spans 14 residues. Unmatched junction bases numbered 15, after V lost 8 bases and J lost 14 bases. The CDR3 DNA reads TGTGCCAGCCGACTCACCGGGACAGGGGGCGAAAGGACCTTC. Translation gives CASRLTGTGGERTF.

CDR3 protein: CASSQGKETQYF. Written as DNA, the CDR3 is TGCGCCAGCAGTCAGGGGAAAGAGACCCAGTACTTC. The chain has TRBV10-1 and TRBJ2-5; D may be TRBD1 (6 bases). The V end lost 5 bases, the J end lost 3 bases, and 7 bases lay between the germline ends. The CDR3 runs to 12 residues. Per germline, CDR1 WNHNN and CDR2 SYGVQD (reference sequence).

This clone occurred a few times. The rearrangement joins TRBV28 to TRBJ1-5; D call uncertain. The CDR3 length is 13 residues. Per germline, CDR1 MDHEN and CDR2 SYDVKM. V gave up 11 bases and J gave up 4 bases, with 15 bases separating them. CDR3 sequence: CAHGRGRNQPQHF. In nucleotides, the CDR3 is TGTGCCCACGGGCGAGGGAGGAATCAGCCCCAGCATTTT.

The chain recombines TRBV5-4 with TRBJ1-1; 9 bases align to TRBD1. Trimming removed 5 bases from V and 1 base from J; junction bases left unmatched: 9. This CDR3 contains 16 residues. Germline loops: CDR1 SGHNT, CDR2 YYREEE (reference sequence). CDR3 residues: CASSRTPGQGNTEAFF. CDR3 in DNA: TGTGCCAGCAGTCGAACTCCGGGACAGGGGAACACTGAAGCTTTCTTT. Together with reference TRBV5-4 and TRBJ1-1, the CDR3 gives the full variable domain: ETGVTQSPTHLIKTRGQQVTLRCSSQSGHNTVSWYQQALGQGPQFIFQYYREEENGRGNFPPRFSGLQFPNYSSELNVNALELDDSALYLCASSRTPGQGNTEAFFGQGTRLTVV.

CDR3 sequence reads: CASSDLPSGIQETQYF. DNA of the CDR3: TGTGCCAGCAGTGATTTGCCTAGCGGGATCCAAGAGACCCAGTACTTC. The J gene is TRBJ2-5, the V gene TRBV25-1; the match to TRBD2 covers 9 bases. Germline values: CDR1 MGHDK, CDR2 SYGVNS. The CDR3 totals 16 residues. V trimming: 3 bases; J trimming: 1 base; junction bases outside the gene matches: 6. The full variable domain, with the rest looked up from reference TRBV25-1 and TRBJ2-5, is EADIYQTPRYLVIGTGKKITLECSQTMGHDKMYWYQQDPGMELHLIHYSYGVNSTEKGDLSSESTVSRIRTEHFPLTLESARPSHTSQYLCASSDLPSGIQETQYFGPGTRLLVL.

This clone was seen just once. V and J are TRBV5-1 and TRBJ2-3; 12 positions match TRBD2. Germline CDR1 reads SGHRS; CDR2 reads YFSETQ. V trimming: 4 bases; J trimming: 0 bases; junction bases outside the gene matches: 12. This CDR3 spans 19 amino acids. The CDR3 DNA follows: TGCGCCAGCAGCCCCCTCGGGACTAGCGGGTACGCTAGCACAGATACGCAGTATTTT. It encodes CASSPLGTSGYASTDTQYF.

V gene TRBV19 combines with J gene TRBJ2-2; D possibly corresponds to TRBD1 (5 bases). Trimming cost V 5 bases and J 6 bases, with 22 bases left between them. Germline V gene lookup returns CDR1 LNHDA and CDR2 SQIVND (reference sequence). CDR3 size: 17 residues. CDR3 residues: CASSESGQTYIPGELFF. The CDR3 nucleotides read TGTGCCAGTAGTGAGTCAGGGCAAACTTATATACCCGGGGAGCTGTTTTTT.

The rearrangement uses TRBV5-6 and TRBJ1-2; D is undetermined. Trimming cost V 3 bases and J 6 bases, with 21 bases left between them. Germline CDR1 SGHDT, CDR2 YYEEEE. This CDR3 has 16 amino acids. In DNA, the CDR3 is TGTGCCAGCAGCTGGCTCCGGACTACCCGTTTTGATGGCTACACCTTC. Protein sequence: CASSWLRTTRFDGYTF.